This T cell receptor (beta chain) was captured in a study of blood T cells in healthy people across ages. Study-level information: Template-switching capture recovered about one barcoded beta molecule per two T cells.

Losses at the gene ends were 4 bases for V and 7 bases for J; bases not matched to a gene: 10. CDR3 size: 15 residues. CDR1 and CDR2 (germline): LGHDT, YNNKEL (reference sequence). General study points: A greater number of naive CD4+ cells and higher diversity distinguished long-lived donors from aged donors.

On this clonotype itself: Its antigen is still unknown.

Combining a sample-barcoded 5' primer with a J-beta primer mix, a second PCR ran for 7 to 11 cycles. TCRdb re-called the 5' RACE reads through MiXCR, storing one row per CDR3 protein. This table holds about 940,000 distinct CDR3 sequences, roughly 43% found once. Peripheral blood was drawn, about 9.7 milliliters per donor. The receptor was derived from a man younger than 40 in good health. The chain recombines TRBV3-1 with TRBJ2-1, with TRBD2 matching 7 bases. Input material: blood. DNA for the CDR3: TGTGCCAGCAGCCCCCGACTAGCTGCGACGAATGAGCAGTTCTTC. Protein product: CASSPRLAATNEQFF.